This TCR beta chain was identified in a study of T cell responses to AZD1222 COVID-19 vaccine. This clone was counted only a few times. Its target is unknown. Clones were sequenced by immunoSEQ multiplex PCR, and TCRdb holds only the in-frame ones, with some missing. The repertoire holds 120,000 or so clones, with approximately 92% as singletons. General observations from the study: Reports say nearly half of spike-specific TCRs go after unmutated variant regions. Baseline serology detected seropositivity in only 5 or 6 AZD1222 recipients. Spike-spanning, vaccine-associated CD4 TCRs were dominant at 160-218 and 743-854.

The J segment lost 3 bases and the V segment lost 4 bases, leaving 8 bases of the junction unmatched. Per the germline V gene, CDR1 is SGHDT and CDR2 is YYEEEE. The CDR3 sequence is 16 residues long. This specimen was peripheral blood, taken on day 0 of AZD1222 vaccination. The chain is built from TRBV5-6 and TRBJ1-2, with 11 nucleotides matching TRBD1. The TCR originated in an adult in good health. CDR3 in amino acids: CASSDGTGGGHYGYTF. The DNA of the CDR3 is TGTGCCAGCAGCGACGGGACAGGGGGAGGGCACTATGGCTACACCTTC.